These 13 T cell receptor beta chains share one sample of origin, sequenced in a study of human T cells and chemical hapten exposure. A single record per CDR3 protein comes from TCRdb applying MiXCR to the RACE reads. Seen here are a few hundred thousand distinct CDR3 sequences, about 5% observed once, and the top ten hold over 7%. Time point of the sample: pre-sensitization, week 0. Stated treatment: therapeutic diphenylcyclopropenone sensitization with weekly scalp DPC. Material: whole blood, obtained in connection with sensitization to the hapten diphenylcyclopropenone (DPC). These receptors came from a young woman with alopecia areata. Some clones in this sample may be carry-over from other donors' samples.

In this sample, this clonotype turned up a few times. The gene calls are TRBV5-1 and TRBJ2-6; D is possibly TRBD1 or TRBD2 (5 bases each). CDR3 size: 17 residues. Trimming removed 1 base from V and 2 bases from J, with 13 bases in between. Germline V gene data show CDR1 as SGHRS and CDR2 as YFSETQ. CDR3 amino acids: CASSLNSGTAGANVLTF. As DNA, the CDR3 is TGCGCCAGCAGCTTGAATTCAGGGACGGCTGGGGCCAACGTCCTGACTTTC.

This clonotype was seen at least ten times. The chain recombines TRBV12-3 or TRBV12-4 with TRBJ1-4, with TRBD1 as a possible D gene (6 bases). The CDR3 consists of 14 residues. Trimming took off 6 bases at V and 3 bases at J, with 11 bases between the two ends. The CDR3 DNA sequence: TGTGCCAGCAGGCAACAGGGATCTAATGAAAAACTGTTTTTT. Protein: CASRQQGSNEKLFF.

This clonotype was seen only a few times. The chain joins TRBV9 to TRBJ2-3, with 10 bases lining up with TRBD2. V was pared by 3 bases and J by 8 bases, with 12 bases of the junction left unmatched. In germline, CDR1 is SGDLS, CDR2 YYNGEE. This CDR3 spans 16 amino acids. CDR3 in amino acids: CASSAPQRGGLFTQYF. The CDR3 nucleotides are TGTGCCAGCAGCGCCCCGCAGCGGGGGGGCTTATTTACGCAGTATTTT.

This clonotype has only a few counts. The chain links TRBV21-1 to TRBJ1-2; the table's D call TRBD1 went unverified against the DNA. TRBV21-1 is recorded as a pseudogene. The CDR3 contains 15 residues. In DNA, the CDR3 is TGTGCCAGCAGACTACGTATCCCCCTTAACTATGGCTACACCTTC. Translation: CASRLRIPLNYGYTF.

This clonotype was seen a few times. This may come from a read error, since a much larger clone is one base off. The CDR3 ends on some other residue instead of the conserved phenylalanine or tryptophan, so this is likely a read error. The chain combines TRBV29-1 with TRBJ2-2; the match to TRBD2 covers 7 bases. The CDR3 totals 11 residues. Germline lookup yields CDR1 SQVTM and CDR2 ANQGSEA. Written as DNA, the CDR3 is TGCGGGGGGAGGGACACCGGGGAGCTGTTTGTT. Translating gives CGGRDTGELFV.

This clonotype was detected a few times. The CDR3 bases are TGCGCCAGCAGCCAAGATACAGGGAGTGGTCAGCCCCAGCATTTT. Its translation: CASSQDTGSGQPQHF. This rearrangement joins TRBV4-3 to TRBJ1-5, with a weak D call TRBD1 (6 bases). V lost 0 bases and J lost 6, with 12 bases in between. Germline CDR1 reads LGHNA; CDR2 reads YSLEER. CDR3 length equals 15 residues.

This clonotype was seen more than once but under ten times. The CDR3 reads CASSVTGAVDTQYF. The CDR3 DNA is TGTGCCAGCAGCGTGACCGGGGCTGTAGATACGCAGTATTTT. The chain is built from TRBV9 and TRBJ2-3; D might be TRBD1 or TRBD2, each matching 5 bases. V was cut by 2 bases and J by 5 bases, with 12 bases left in between. The CDR3 consists of 14 residues. The germline CDR1 and CDR2 sequences are SGDLS and YYNGEE.

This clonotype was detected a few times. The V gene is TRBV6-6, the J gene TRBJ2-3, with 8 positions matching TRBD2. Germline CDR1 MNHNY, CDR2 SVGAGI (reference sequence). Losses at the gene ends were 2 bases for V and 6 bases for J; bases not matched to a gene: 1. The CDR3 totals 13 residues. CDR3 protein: CASSYASGDTQYF. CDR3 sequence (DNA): TGTGCCAGCAGTTACGCTAGCGGGGATACGCAGTATTTT.

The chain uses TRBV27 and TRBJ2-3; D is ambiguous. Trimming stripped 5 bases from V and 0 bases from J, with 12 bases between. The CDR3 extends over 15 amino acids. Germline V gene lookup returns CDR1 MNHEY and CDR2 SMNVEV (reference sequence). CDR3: CASSRRLTSTDTQYF. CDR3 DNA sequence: TGTGCCAGCAGTCGACGGCTCACTAGCACAGATACGCAGTATTTT.

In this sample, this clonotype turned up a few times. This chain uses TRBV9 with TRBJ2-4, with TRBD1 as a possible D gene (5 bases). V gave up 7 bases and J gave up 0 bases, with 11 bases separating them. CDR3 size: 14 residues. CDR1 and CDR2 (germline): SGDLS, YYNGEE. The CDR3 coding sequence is TGTGCCAGCGGCCCCCAGGGAGCCAAAAACATTCAGTACTTC. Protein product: CASGPQGAKNIQYF.

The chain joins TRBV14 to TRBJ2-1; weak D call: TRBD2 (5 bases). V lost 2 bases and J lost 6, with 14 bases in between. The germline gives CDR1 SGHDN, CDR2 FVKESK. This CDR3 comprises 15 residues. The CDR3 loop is CASSQTGGVLNEQFF. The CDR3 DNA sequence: TGTGCCAGCAGCCAAACCGGAGGAGTTCTCAATGAGCAGTTCTTC.

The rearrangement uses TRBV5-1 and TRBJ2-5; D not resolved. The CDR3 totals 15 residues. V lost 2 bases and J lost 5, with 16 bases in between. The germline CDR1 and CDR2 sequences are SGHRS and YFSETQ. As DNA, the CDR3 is TGCGCCAGCAGCTTTCCGGAGAGCTGGGCGGAGACCCAGTACTTC. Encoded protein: CASSFPESWAETQYF.

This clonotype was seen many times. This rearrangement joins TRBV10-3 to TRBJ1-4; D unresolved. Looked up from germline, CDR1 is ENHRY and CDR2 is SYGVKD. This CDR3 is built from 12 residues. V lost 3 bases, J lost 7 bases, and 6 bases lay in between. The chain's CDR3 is CAISDNGEKLFF. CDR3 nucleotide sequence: TGTGCCATCAGTGATAACGGTGAAAAACTGTTTTTT.